What follows are 22 T cell receptor beta chains derived from one specimen sequenced in a study of T cell responses to AZD1222 COVID-19 vaccine. Sequencing was performed with immunoSEQ multiplex PCR; in TCRdb, only in-frame clones are kept and a portion is missing. Here the sample spans 200,000 or so clones, 87% being singletons. Here the sequenced sample was peripheral blood, taken on day 0 of MenACWY control vaccination. The receptors derive from an adult in good health.

The rearrangement links TRBV29-1 to TRBJ2-1; D gene unclear. The CDR3 runs 14 residues. With 3 bases removed from V and 2 bases from J, the gap between germline ends came to 11 bases. Germline CDR1 and CDR2: SQVTM and ANQGSEA. The CDR3 nucleotides read TGCAGCGTTGAGGGCCCGGGCACCTACAATGAGCAGTTCTTC. Translating it yields CSVEGPGTYNEQFF.

The V call is TRBV2, the J call TRBJ1-5; possible D gene TRBD1, 5 bases. Per the germline V gene, CDR1 is SNHLY and CDR2 is FYNNEI. CDR3 length equals 13 residues. The germline V and J ends were trimmed by 7 bases and 7 bases, with 14 bases remaining between them. CDR3 protein: CASIREREQPQHF. The CDR3 DNA sequence: TGTGCCAGCATCAGGGAGAGAGAGCAGCCCCAGCATTTT. Supplemented by reference TRBV2 and TRBJ1-5, the full variable domain reads EPEVTQTPSHQVTQMGQEVILRCVPISNHLYFYWYRQILGQKVEFLVSFYNNEISEKSEIFDDQFSVERPDGSNFTLKIRSTKLEDSAMYFCASIREREQPQHFGDGTRLSIL.

This clone has only a few counts. CDR3 coding DNA: TGCAGCAACACTGAAGCTTTCTTT. Translating it yields CSNTEAFF. This chain links TRBV20-1 with TRBJ1-1, with no clear D. The CDR3 spans 8 residues. Germline CDR1 DFQATT, CDR2 SNEGSKA (reference sequence).

The chain recombines TRBV2 with TRBJ2-1; 9 nucleotides agree with TRBD2. Germline-derived CDR1 and CDR2 are SNHLY and FYNNEI. V dropped 2 bases and J dropped 7; count of bases not matched to a gene: 12. The CDR3 has 17 amino acids. CDR3 bases: TGTGCCAGCAGTGAACCGGGGGGGACTAGCTGGATTAATGAGCAGTTCTTC. Amino acid sequence: CASSEPGGTSWINEQFF.

The chain links TRBV18 to TRBJ2-3, with TRBD2 identical over 9 bases. This CDR3 is 16 amino acids long. CDR1 KGHSH and CDR2 LQKENI come from the germline V gene. Trimming cost V 2 bases and J 0 bases; bases outside gene matches: 3. The CDR3 coding sequence is TGTGCCAGCTCACCAAAAACTAGCGGGAGCACAGATACGCAGTATTTT. This translates into CASSPKTSGSTDTQYF.

The chain uses TRBV3-1 (or the pseudogene TRBV3-2) and TRBJ2-3; perhaps TRBD1 as D (5 bases). Per germline, CDR1 LGHDT and CDR2 YNNKEL (reference sequence). V gave up 1 base and J gave up 1 base, with 15 bases separating them. This CDR3 has 17 amino acids. The CDR3 spells CASSQGVTGSRTDTQYF. CDR3 coding DNA: TGTGCCAGCAGCCAAGGGGTAACAGGCAGTCGCACAGATACGCAGTATTTT.

The chain carries TRBV2 and TRBJ1-5, with D perhaps matching TRBD1 (5 bases). The CDR3 has 12 amino acids. The germline V gene has CDR1 SNHLY and CDR2 FYNNEI. V lost 7 bases and J lost 4, with 8 bases in between. The CDR3 reads CASNQGNQPQHF. The CDR3 coding sequence is TGTGCCAGCAATCAGGGAAATCAGCCCCAGCATTTT.

The chain is built from TRBV15 and TRBJ1-1, with D possibly being TRBD1 (6 bases). Trimming removed 0 bases at V and 5 bases at J, with 25 bases between. Germline CDR1 reads LNHNV; CDR2 reads YYDKDF (reference sequence). This CDR3 contains 19 residues. Here the CDR3 DNA reads TGTGCCACCAGCAGAGATTTTTGGACAGTCAAACCGGAGGGTACTGAAGCTTTCTTT. It encodes CATSRDFWTVKPEGTEAFF.

A single count supports this clone. The CDR3, as DNA: TGCAGTGCTAGTGGGACATATCAGCCCCAGCATTTT. Translated: CSASGTYQPQHF. This sequence joins TRBV20-1 and TRBJ1-5, with a tentative D call TRBD1 (6 bases). The CDR3 sequence is 12 residues long. V was clipped by 3 bases and J by 5 bases, with 8 bases between them. The V gene's germline CDR1 is DFQATT and CDR2 SNEGSKA (reference sequence).

The chain carries TRBV28 and TRBJ1-4; 9 positions agree with TRBD1. Germline V CDR1 and CDR2: MDHEN, SYDVKM. CDR3 size: 14 residues. Trimming removed 6 bases from V and 8 bases from J; junction bases left unmatched: 7. The CDR3 reads CASSQTGGSEKLFF. The CDR3 region has the DNA TGTGCCAGCAGCCAGACAGGGGGGAGCGAAAAACTGTTTTTT.

This clone came up once. The V call is TRBV7-8, the J call TRBJ2-5, with TRBD2 as a possible D gene (5 bases). From germline, CDR1 is SGHVS and CDR2 FQNEAQ. The CDR3 sequence is 16 residues long. Trimming removed 5 bases at V and 4 bases at J, with 20 bases between. CDR3 DNA sequence: TGTGCCAGCAGCCCTCGACCGGAACTAGAAAGAGAGACCCAGTACTTC. This gives the protein CASSPRPELERETQYF.

This clone was counted a few times. The rearrangement joins TRBV28 to TRBJ1-6, with D maybe TRBD1 (5 bases). The CDR3 is 12 amino acids. The V and J ends lost 6 bases and 9 bases respectively, with 9 bases between them. Germline V gives CDR1 MDHEN, CDR2 SYDVKM. The CDR3 loop reads CASRPTVSPLHF. The CDR3, as DNA: TGTGCCAGCAGACCGACAGTTTCACCCCTCCACTTT. Full variable domain (missing parts from reference TRBV28 and TRBJ1-6): DVKVTQSSRYLVKRTGEKVFLECVQDMDHENMFWYRQDPGLGLRLIYFSYDVKMKEKGDIPEGYSVSREKKERFSLILESASTNQTSMYLCASRPTVSPLHFGNGTRLTVT.

The gene calls are TRBV18 and TRBJ1-3; the D is unclear. This CDR3 is built from 13 residues. Germline V gene data show CDR1 as KGHSH and CDR2 as LQKENI. Trimming left V 0 bases short and J 4 bases short, with 4 bases between. CDR3 DNA sequence: TGTGCCAGCTCACCACCCTCGGGAAACACCATATATTTT. It translates to CASSPPSGNTIYF.

V usage is TRBV3-1 (or the pseudogene TRBV3-2) and J usage is TRBJ2-7, with 9 bases aligning to TRBD1. Looked up from germline, CDR1 is LGHDT and CDR2 is YNNKEL (reference sequence). The CDR3 totals 15 residues. Trimming cost V 3 bases and J 4 bases; bases outside gene matches: 7. The CDR3: CASSHRQGVTYEQYF. Here the CDR3 DNA reads TGTGCCAGCAGCCACCGACAGGGGGTAACTTACGAGCAGTACTTC.

J is TRBJ2-1 and V is TRBV24-1; D is unresolved. CDR1 and CDR2 (germline): KGHDR, SFDVKD. V lost 1 base and J 1 base, leaving 16 bases between the germline ends. The CDR3 covers 18 residues. The CDR3 DNA follows: TGTGCCACCAGTGATTTTGGGTTAGGGTTAGGGTCCTACAATGAGCAGTTCTTC. It specifies CATSDFGLGLGSYNEQFF.

This chain connects TRBV5-1 to TRBJ2-5; TRBD1 aligns across 10 bases. CDR3 length: 15 residues. With 4 bases clipped from V and 5 bases from J, the junction kept 8 bases outside the gene matches. Per the germline V gene, CDR1 is SGHRS and CDR2 is YFSETQ. DNA for the CDR3: TGCGCCAGCAGCCCTACGACAGGGGGCTGGGAGACCCAGTACTTC. It translates to CASSPTTGGWETQYF.

The chain combines TRBV7-9 with TRBJ1-1, with a weak D call TRBD1 (6 bases). The CDR3 contains 15 residues. V was pared by 3 bases and J by 2 bases, with 13 bases between. Per the germline V gene, CDR1 is SEHNR and CDR2 is FQNEAQ (reference sequence). The CDR3 DNA reads as TGTGCCAGCAGCTTTCGTAGAGGGGGAAACACTGAAGCTTTCTTT. This gives the protein CASSFRRGGNTEAFF.

This rearrangement joins TRBV19 to TRBJ2-7; 7 bases fit TRBD2. V was pared by 1 base and J by 3 bases, with 3 bases of the junction left unmatched. The CDR3 covers 14 residues. CDR1 and CDR2 (germline): LNHDA, SQIVND (reference sequence). CDR3 in DNA: TGTGCCAGTAGTATAGCGCGCGGGAGCTACGAGCAGTACTTC. Its protein product is CASSIARGSYEQYF.

The chain couples TRBV2 to TRBJ2-2, with D unresolved. The CDR3 has 14 amino acids. V lost 5 bases, J lost 7 bases, and 14 bases lay in between. The germline V gene has CDR1 SNHLY and CDR2 FYNNEI. This CDR3 reads CASSLDGSSGELFF. The CDR3 nucleotides read TGTGCCAGCAGTTTGGACGGTTCGAGCGGGGAGCTGTTTTTT.

This clone occurred once. J is TRBJ1-3 and V is TRBV9; D uncertain. Trimming took off 4 bases at V and 0 bases at J, with 14 bases between the two ends. Germline-derived CDR1 and CDR2 are SGDLS and YYNGEE. This CDR3 has 16 residues. The CDR3 DNA reads as TGTGCCAGCAGCCCCCGGGCCGATAGCTCTGGAAACACCATATATTTT. This translates into CASSPRADSSGNTIYF.

The J gene is TRBJ2-2, the V gene TRBV19; the match to TRBD2 covers 10 bases. The CDR3 is 17 residues long. The germline CDR1 and CDR2 sequences are LNHDA and SQIVND (reference sequence). Germline trimming cut 3 bases from V and 3 bases from J; bases unmatched to any gene: 7. In DNA form, the CDR3 reads TGTGCCAGTAGTATCGTATCCCTAGCGGGGGACACCGGGGAGCTGTTTTTT. It codes for CASSIVSLAGDTGELFF. Full variable domain (remainder filled in from reference TRBV19 and TRBJ2-2): DGGITQSPKYLFRKEGQNVTLSCEQNLNHDAMYWYRQDPGQGLRLIYYSQIVNDFQKGDIAEGYSVSREKKESFPLTVTSAQKNPTAFYLCASSIVSLAGDTGELFFGEGSRLTVL.

This CDR3 is CASTNHFGGFANNSPLHF. DNA of the CDR3: TGTGCCAGCACAAACCACTTTGGCGGTTTCGCCAATAATTCACCCCTCCACTTT. The gene calls are TRBV28 and TRBJ1-6; D uncertain. Germline V CDR1 and CDR2: MDHEN, SYDVKM. The ends were cut back, 7 bases at V and 5 bases at J, with 24 bases in the middle. The CDR3 covers 18 residues. The complete variable domain, with remaining parts taken from reference TRBV28 and TRBJ1-6, reads DVKVTQSSRYLVKRTGEKVFLECVQDMDHENMFWYRQDPGLGLRLIYFSYDVKMKEKGDIPEGYSVSREKKERFSLILESASTNQTSMYLCASTNHFGGFANNSPLHFGNGTRLTVT.